The subject of this entry is one T cell receptor beta chain. Its antigen is still unknown. CDR3 length equals 13 residues. Deletions cut 6 bases from V and 7 bases from J, with 15 bases between. Germline V gene lookup returns CDR1 KGHSH and CDR2 LQKENI. The data originate from a study of beta chain features in type 1 diabetes. Points from the study as a whole: A closer apparent resemblance between naive, central memory and Treg TCRB repertoires was seen in patients than in healthy donors.

The whole isolated RNA underwent reverse transcription, so sequencing captured expressed TCRB transcripts. The assay was immunoSEQ multiplex PCR, and TCRdb's table has in-frame clones only and misses some. The sample includes 970,000 or so clones, roughly 16% of them seen just once. Sequences were obtained from naive CD4+ T cells from blood. The sequence was collected from a woman between 18 and 29 years old in good health. The chain combines TRBV18 with TRBJ2-5; D is undetermined. CDR3 amino acids: CASSEDTLRTQYF. CDR3 bases: TGTGCCAGCTCCGAAGACACCCTCAGGACCCAGTACTTC.